The source of this TCR beta chain is a study of CD8 T cells in Susac syndrome. Peripheral blood CD8+ and CD4+ T cells were profiled by TCR beta sequencing. RNA totalling roughly 0.5 to 1 ug underwent reverse transcription with random hexamers. One entry per CDR3 protein results from TCRdb running MiXCR on the immunoSEQ multiplex PCR reads. The table lists over 80,000 distinct CDR3 sequences, approximately 95% of them singletons, with about 0.99% in the top ten. V lost 5 bases and J lost 0, with 13 bases in between. The CDR3 has 16 amino acids. The germline gives CDR1 SEHNR, CDR2 FQNEAQ (reference sequence).

The source of this sequence is a human donor with Susac syndrome. Material: CD8+ T cells from PBMCs. The rearrangement uses TRBV7-9 and TRBJ2-2, with D possibly called TRBD1 or TRBD2 (5 bases each). The CDR3 reads CASSPEGQANTGELFF. DNA of the CDR3: TGTGCCAGCAGCCCTGAGGGGCAGGCGAACACCGGGGAGCTGTTTTTT.